Shown below are 17 T cell receptor beta chains from a single sample sequenced in a study of T cell responses to AZD1222 COVID-19 vaccine. The assay was immunoSEQ multiplex PCR, and TCRdb's table has in-frame clones only and misses some. The sample yields about 110,000 clones, 85% to 95% seen once. Material: peripheral blood, obtained on day 0 of AZD1222 vaccination. These receptors were taken from an adult in good health.

V is TRBV2 and J is TRBJ2-1; D is ambiguous. Trimming shortened V by 3 bases and J by 9 bases, and 15 bases separated the two germline ends. The CDR3 is 14 residues long. Germline CDR1 and CDR2: SNHLY and FYNNEI. CDR3 protein: CASSDDAPPAEQFF. In DNA, the CDR3 is TGTGCCAGCAGTGATGATGCCCCCCCGGCTGAGCAGTTCTTC.

This clone was observed a few times. The V and J genes are TRBV3-1 (or the pseudogene TRBV3-2) and TRBJ1-5, with D unresolved. Germline V gene data show CDR1 as LGHDT and CDR2 as YNNKEL (reference sequence). The V gene lost 1 base and the J gene lost 0 bases, with 4 bases spanning the gap. CDR3 size: 14 residues. CDR3 protein: CASSQVHSNQPQHF. CDR3 nucleotide sequence: TGTGCCAGCAGCCAAGTTCATAGCAATCAGCCCCAGCATTTT.

The chain couples TRBV15 to TRBJ1-5, with TRBD1 identical over 9 bases. Germline lookup yields CDR1 LNHNV and CDR2 YYDKDF (reference sequence). This CDR3 is 17 amino acids long. After removal of 4 bases from V and 0 bases from J, the junction contained 7 bases not matched to a gene. CDR3 region: CATSKDRGYYSNQPQHF. The CDR3 nucleotides read TGTGCCACCAGCAAGGACAGGGGCTACTATAGCAATCAGCCCCAGCATTTT.

The chain links TRBV15 to TRBJ1-1; D is unresolved. Trimming took off 3 bases at V and 2 bases at J, with 7 bases between the two ends. Per germline, CDR1 LNHNV and CDR2 YYDKDF (reference sequence). This CDR3 spans 13 amino acids. The CDR3 DNA sequence: TGTGCCACCAGCAGGAAAGGCAACACTGAAGCTTTCTTT. It specifies CATSRKGNTEAFF.

This clone was detected only a few times. V gene TRBV4-1 combines with J gene TRBJ2-5; D call uncertain. The CDR3 has 17 residues. The germline V and J ends were trimmed by 0 bases and 1 base, with 15 bases remaining between them. Germline lookup yields CDR1 MGHRA and CDR2 YSYEKL. The CDR3 DNA reads TGCGCCAGCAGCCAAGATGGGCTCGCAACTTTCCAAGAGACCCAGTACTTC. Translating it yields CASSQDGLATFQETQYF.

The chain recombines TRBV10-3 with TRBJ2-7, with 11 bases aligning to TRBD1. V lost 5 bases, J lost 3 bases, and 3 bases stayed unmatched. The CDR3 has 14 residues. The germline gives CDR1 ENHRY, CDR2 SYGVKD. CDR3 DNA sequence: TGTGCCATCAGTCCAGGGACAGGGGGCTACGAGCAGTACTTC. It codes for CAISPGTGGYEQYF.

CDR3 sequence reads: CASSFRGTGNLNTIYF. The DNA for the CDR3 is TGTGCCAGCAGCTTCCGAGGGACAGGGAATCTGAACACCATATATTTT. The V and J genes are TRBV5-6 and TRBJ1-3, with 9 nucleotides matching TRBD1. V dropped 2 bases and J dropped 7; count of bases not matched to a gene: 10. The CDR3 has 16 amino acids. Germline V gene lookup returns CDR1 SGHDT and CDR2 YYEEEE.

The genes are TRBV3-1 (or the pseudogene TRBV3-2) and TRBJ2-1; 7 positions agree with TRBD2. CDR3 length: 14 amino acids. Germline assignment: CDR1 LGHDT and CDR2 YNNKEL (reference sequence). After removal of 4 bases from V and 7 bases from J, the junction contained 7 bases not matched to a gene. CDR3 sequence (DNA): TGTGCCAGCAGCCCCGGGGGGTTAATAAATGAGCAGTTCTTC. It is translated as CASSPGGLINEQFF.

V usage is TRBV5-1 and J usage is TRBJ1-6; the D is unclear. CDR3 length: 14 residues. Trimming took 0 bases from V and 0 from J, leaving 1 base between them. Germline lookup yields CDR1 SGHRS and CDR2 YFSETQ. The CDR3 coding sequence is TGCGCCAGCAGCTTGGGCTCCTATAATTCACCCCTCCACTTT. Translating it yields CASSLGSYNSPLHF.

This clone was detected once. The V and J genes are TRBV2 and TRBJ1-3, with D uncertain. The CDR3 is 13 amino acids. The germline CDR1 and CDR2 sequences are SNHLY and FYNNEI. Trimming took 3 bases from V and 3 from J, leaving 6 bases between them. The CDR3 sequence: CASSERGGNTIYF. In DNA form, the CDR3 reads TGTGCCAGCAGTGAGCGGGGTGGAAACACCATATATTTT. Full variable domain (missing parts from reference TRBV2 and TRBJ1-3): EPEVTQTPSHQVTQMGQEVILRCVPISNHLYFYWYRQILGQKVEFLVSFYNNEISEKSEIFDDQFSVERPDGSNFTLKIRSTKLEDSAMYFCASSERGGNTIYFGEGSWLTVV.

The CDR3 reads CASSPLTSGGASYNEQFF. Written as DNA, the CDR3 is TGTGCCAGCAGCCCTCTGACTAGCGGGGGGGCCTCCTACAATGAGCAGTTCTTC. The V call is TRBV11-2, the J call TRBJ2-1; 14 nucleotides align to TRBD2. V was pared by 5 bases and J by 0 bases, with 6 bases of the junction left unmatched. CDR1 is SGHAT, CDR2 FQNNGV, per germline. The CDR3 loop spans 18 amino acids.

This chain uses TRBV7-3 with TRBJ2-3; unclear D gene. Germline V gene sequence: CDR1 SGHTA, CDR2 FQGTGA. The ends were cut back, 5 bases at V and 3 bases at J, with 9 bases in the middle. The CDR3 length is 13 residues. The CDR3 loop reads CASSPRVTDTQYF. CDR3 DNA sequence: TGTGCCAGCAGCCCCCGAGTGACAGATACGCAGTATTTT.

The CDR3: CASRDRMGTEAFF. The CDR3 region has the DNA TGTGCCAGCAGGGATAGAATGGGCACTGAAGCTTTCTTT. The rearrangement links TRBV25-1 to TRBJ1-1; D gene ambiguous. Germline CDR1 MGHDK, CDR2 SYGVNS. The germline V and J ends were trimmed by 6 bases and 4 bases, with 12 bases remaining between them. The CDR3 is made up of 13 amino acids.

This chain uses TRBV15 with TRBJ1-1; TRBD1 aligns across 7 bases. V was pared by 0 bases and J by 1 base, with 5 bases of the junction left unmatched. The V gene's germline CDR1 is LNHNV and CDR2 YYDKDF (reference sequence). This CDR3 is 16 amino acids long. The CDR3 coding sequence is TGTGCCACCAGCAGAGATCAAGGGACAGCGAACACTGAAGCTTTCTTT. Translated: CATSRDQGTANTEAFF.

The gene calls are TRBV18 and TRBJ2-1; D could derive from TRBD1 or TRBD2 (5 bases each). Looked up from germline, CDR1 is KGHSH and CDR2 is LQKENI. Trimming took off 3 bases at V and 5 bases at J, with 17 bases between the two ends. The CDR3 runs 16 residues. The CDR3 loop is CASSPVGIQGDNEQFF. The CDR3 nucleotides read TGTGCCAGCTCACCCGTCGGGATCCAAGGGGACAATGAGCAGTTCTTC.

The rearrangement uses TRBV3-1 (or the pseudogene TRBV3-2) and TRBJ1-4, with 8 positions matching TRBD1. J lost 1 base, V lost 2 bases, and 3 bases had no gene match. The CDR3 totals 16 residues. Germline CDR1 and CDR2: LGHDT and YNNKEL (reference sequence). The CDR3 reads CASSQIGQGTNEKLFF. DNA of the CDR3: TGTGCCAGCAGCCAAATTGGACAGGGAACTAATGAAAAACTGTTTTTT.

The chain employs TRBV11-2 and TRBJ2-7; D is unclear. The ends were cut back, 5 bases at V and 3 bases at J, with 8 bases in the middle. This CDR3 has 12 amino acids. The germline CDR1 and CDR2 sequences are SGHAT and FQNNGV. The chain's CDR3 is CASSGNYYEQYF. The CDR3 nucleotides are TGTGCCAGCAGCGGGAACTACTACGAGCAGTACTTC. The whole variable domain, filled in from reference TRBV11-2 and TRBJ2-7, reads EAGVAQSPRYKIIEKRQSVAFWCNPISGHATLYWYQQILGQGPKLLIQFQNNGVVDDSQLPKDRFSAERLKGVDSTLKIQPAKLEDSAVYLCASSGNYYEQYFGPGTRLTVT.